The entry that follows covers one TCR beta chain sequence. Its antigen remains unidentified. These data come from a study of Ad26.COV2.S vaccination and SARS-CoV-2 variants. Findings and caveats of the study: Assessments of TCR breadth and depth may have underestimated the total T cell responses.

Method: immunoSEQ multiplex PCR; TCRdb's copy keeps in-frame clones and lacks some. Counted here are hundreds of thousands of clones, 90% occurring once; the ten biggest clones make up approximately 12%. V shed 3 bases, J shed 6 bases, and the junction held 4 bases outside the gene matches. Germline V lookup: CDR1 SQVTM, CDR2 ANQGSEA. CDR3 length: 12 residues. The sample's treatment: 15 to 20 received Ad26.COV2.S at low or high dose, single or two shots; roughly 5 received placebo; per-sample allocation not given. Sampling occurred on day 63 after the first vaccine or placebo injection. An Ad26 vector that expressed Wuhan-strain SARS-CoV-2 spike constituted the vaccine.

The source was peripheral blood, collected in a trial of Ad26.COV2.S vaccine versus placebo. The clonotype comes from a person between 18 and 60 years old who received the Ad26.COV2.S COVID-19 vaccine or a placebo. V and J are TRBV29-1 and TRBJ1-1, with TRBD1 matching 7 bases. Here the CDR3 DNA reads TGCAGCGTTGACACCACAGGGGCTGAAGCTTTCTTT. It codes for CSVDTTGAEAFF. Supplemented by reference TRBV29-1 and TRBJ1-1, the full variable domain reads SAVISQKPSRDICQRGTSLTIQCQVDSQVTMMFWYRQQPGQSLTLIATANQGSEATYESGFVIDKFPISRPNLTFSTLTVSNMSPEDSSIYLCSVDTTGAEAFFGQGTRLTVV.